One sample yielded the 9 T cell receptor beta chains listed below, sequenced in a study of T cell responses to AZD1222 COVID-19 vaccine. Clones were read by immunoSEQ multiplex PCR, and TCRdb kept only the in-frame ones, dropping some. The table lists over 150,000 clones, around 90% of them singletons. Sequenced here: peripheral blood, sampled on day 0 of AZD1222 vaccination. These receptors were obtained from an adult in good health.

The chain carries TRBV2 and TRBJ1-4, with D maybe TRBD1 (5 bases). CDR1 and CDR2 (germline): SNHLY, FYNNEI. The CDR3 is 12 amino acids. V shed 4 bases and J shed 7 bases, with 7 bases lying between them. CDR3 in amino acids: CASSVGGEKLFF. The CDR3 bases are TGTGCCAGCAGTGTTGGGGGTGAAAAACTGTTTTTT. Drawing the rest from reference TRBV2 and TRBJ1-4, the complete variable domain is EPEVTQTPSHQVTQMGQEVILRCVPISNHLYFYWYRQILGQKVEFLVSFYNNEISEKSEIFDDQFSVERPDGSNFTLKIRSTKLEDSAMYFCASSVGGEKLFFGSGTQLSVL.

The rearrangement uses TRBV5-6 and TRBJ1-1; D gene ambiguous. Germline loops: CDR1 SGHDT, CDR2 YYEEEE. The CDR3 spans 13 residues. Between the trimmed V and J ends, which lost 0 bases and 10 bases, there was a span of 13 bases. The chain's CDR3 is CASSLGTYLGAFF. In nucleotides, the CDR3 is TGTGCCAGCAGCTTGGGAACATACCTGGGAGCTTTCTTT.

The chain couples TRBV5-1 to TRBJ2-1, with TRBD2 matching over 10 bases. V dropped 6 bases and J dropped 0; count of bases not matched to a gene: 15. The germline V gene encodes CDR1 SGHRS and CDR2 YFSETQ. The CDR3 is 19 amino acids. CDR3 in DNA: TGCGCCAGCACCCTGGGGCTAGCGGGAGAAGGGGGCTCCTACAATGAGCAGTTCTTC. Protein product: CASTLGLAGEGGSYNEQFF.

The CDR3 coding sequence is TGTGCCAGCAGCTTACTGAGCGCGAACACCGGGGAGCTGTTTTTT. Translation: CASSLLSANTGELFF. The chain couples TRBV7-8 to TRBJ2-2; no clear D gene. This CDR3 is 15 amino acids long. The V gene lost 2 bases and the J gene lost 0 bases, with 7 bases spanning the gap. The germline CDR1 and CDR2 sequences are SGHVS and FQNEAQ.

The chain has TRBV6-5 and TRBJ1-3; 7 nucleotides match TRBD1. V lost 2 bases, J lost 2 bases, and 6 bases stayed unmatched. Germline assignment: CDR1 MNHEY and CDR2 SVGAGI. The CDR3 is made up of 16 amino acids. As DNA, the CDR3 is TGTGCCAGCAGTTACCGCAACGACAGGGCTGGAAACACCATATATTTT. Protein product: CASSYRNDRAGNTIYF.

The chain combines TRBV14 with TRBJ1-2; D gene unclear. From germline, CDR1 is SGHDN and CDR2 FVKESK. This CDR3 contains 15 residues. V lost 4 bases, J lost 8 bases, and 20 bases lay in between. The CDR3 region is CASSPAGILKAGYTF. The CDR3 region has the DNA TGTGCCAGCAGCCCCGCCGGGATCCTGAAAGCGGGCTACACCTTC.

The chain carries TRBV7-9 and TRBJ1-2, with a tentative D call TRBD1 (5 bases). The V and J ends lost 3 bases and 4 bases respectively, with 12 bases between them. CDR1 and CDR2 from the germline V gene are SEHNR and FQNEAQ (reference sequence). The CDR3 runs to 14 residues. The CDR3 sequence: CASSFPGFGYGYTF. CDR3 coding DNA: TGTGCCAGCAGCTTCCCAGGGTTTGGCTATGGCTACACCTTC.

V usage is TRBV6-5 and J usage is TRBJ2-1; 14 nucleotides match TRBD2. Looked up from germline, CDR1 is MNHEY and CDR2 is SVGAGI. V lost 10 bases to trimming and J lost 10 bases; unmatched junction nucleotides: 9. This CDR3 has 14 residues. The CDR3 loop is CATWTSGRSWEQFF. CDR3 in DNA: TGTGCCACGTGGACTAGCGGGAGGTCGTGGGAGCAGTTCTTC.

The chain uses TRBV5-1 and TRBJ1-6, with 10 bases matching TRBD1. Germline loops: CDR1 SGHRS, CDR2 YFSETQ. V dropped 0 bases and J dropped 9; count of bases not matched to a gene: 6. The CDR3 loop spans 16 amino acids. The DNA for the CDR3 is TGCGCCAGCAGCTTGGGGACAGGGGGTTCAGGTTCACCCCTCCACTTT. It codes for CASSLGTGGSGSPLHF.